The 22 T cell receptor beta chains below were found in one sample sequenced in a study of cytomegalovirus exposure and HLA in healthy donors. Primers for the PCR totalled 60 Vbeta and 13 Jbeta. The method was immunoSEQ multiplex PCR; TCRdb's version includes in-frame clones alone and lacks a portion of them. The sample has 150,000 to 200,000 clones; over 75% are singletons. Input material: PBMCs. The origin of the receptors is a middle-aged man in good health and CMV-seropositive.

CDR3 sequence: CASSGGTSGGLSNTGELFF. CDR3 coding DNA: TGTGCCAGCAGCGGAGGGACTAGCGGGGGGCTGTCGAACACCGGGGAGCTGTTTTTT. The chain couples TRBV4-2 to TRBJ2-2; 15 bases are shared with TRBD2. Looked up from germline, CDR1 is LGHNA and CDR2 is YNFKEQ. This CDR3 contains 19 residues. Losses at the gene ends were 5 bases for V and 0 bases for J; bases not matched to a gene: 7.

The genes are TRBV7-6 and TRBJ2-3; D unresolved. Trimming took off 4 bases at V and 2 bases at J, with 22 bases between the two ends. The germline gives CDR1 SGHVS, CDR2 FNYEAQ. The CDR3 has 18 residues. CDR3 in DNA: TGTGCCAGCAGCTCCTGGGCTAAAACTGAAGGAAACACAGATACGCAGTATTTT. Translated, it gives CASSSWAKTEGNTDTQYF.

The genes are TRBV5-6 and TRBJ2-7; weak D call: TRBD1 (5 bases). Germline V gives CDR1 SGHDT, CDR2 YYEEEE. Trimming removed 2 bases at V and 6 bases at J, with 9 bases between. This CDR3 spans 12 amino acids. The CDR3 protein is CASSFRQIEQYV. The CDR3 nucleotides are TGTGCCAGCAGCTTTAGACAGATCGAGCAGTACGTC.

This chain links TRBV28 with TRBJ1-2; TRBD1 matches 7 bases. V lost 1 base, J lost 1 base, and 6 bases stayed unmatched. This CDR3 comprises 16 residues. Germline V lookup: CDR1 MDHEN, CDR2 SYDVKM. This chain's CDR3 is CASSLSRQGLNYGYTF. The CDR3, as DNA: TGTGCCAGCAGTTTATCAAGACAGGGCCTTAACTATGGCTACACCTTC.

The chain couples TRBV6-1 to TRBJ2-2, with 11 bases lining up with TRBD2. Losses at the gene ends were 1 base for V and 4 bases for J; bases not matched to a gene: 5. The V gene's germline CDR1 is MNHNS and CDR2 SASEGT. The CDR3 length is 17 residues. CDR3 sequence reads: CASSEVIAGGGTGELFF. DNA for the CDR3: TGTGCCAGCAGTGAAGTCATAGCGGGGGGGGGCACCGGGGAGCTGTTTTTT.

The rearrangement links TRBV6-1 to TRBJ2-6, with a weak D call TRBD1 (6 bases). Germline CDR1 and CDR2: MNHNS and SASEGT. This CDR3 contains 15 residues. Trimming left V 5 bases short and J 2 bases short, with 10 bases between. CDR3 nucleotide sequence: TGTGCCAGCAGTCAGAGACAGGCTGGGGCCAACGTCCTGACTTTC. It translates to CASSQRQAGANVLTF.

There are a few counts of this clone. The rearrangement joins TRBV9 to TRBJ1-2, with 7 bases matching TRBD1. The length of the CDR3 is 13 residues. From germline, CDR1 is SGDLS and CDR2 YYNGEE. V shed 2 bases and J 3 bases; nucleotides not matched to a gene: 1. CDR3 residues: CASSVGTDYGYTF. The CDR3 region has the DNA TGTGCCAGCAGCGTCGGGACAGACTATGGCTACACCTTC. The full variable domain, its missing parts supplied by reference TRBV9 and TRBJ1-2, is DSGVTQTPKHLITATGQRVTLRCSPRSGDLSVYWYQQSLDQGLQFLIQYYNGEERAKGNILERFSAQQFPDLHSELNLSSLELGDSALYFCASSVGTDYGYTFGSGTRLTVV.

The gene calls are TRBV6-1 and TRBJ2-7; D not resolved. This CDR3 is 16 amino acids long. The germline V and J ends were trimmed by 6 bases and 0 bases, with 18 bases remaining between them. Germline values: CDR1 MNHNS, CDR2 SASEGT. The CDR3 DNA is TGTGCCAGCAGGGAACGTAATTCTCCGGGCTCCTACGAGCAGTACTTC. As protein: CASRERNSPGSYEQYF.

This clone appeared a few times. J is TRBJ1-3 and V is TRBV5-8; TRBD1 is a possible D gene (6 bases). The CDR3 extends over 18 amino acids. Trimming cost V 1 base and J 0 bases, with 17 bases left between them. Germline V gene data show CDR1 as SGHTS and CDR2 as YDEGEE. CDR3 residues: CASSLLRDKLLSGNTIYF. The DNA for the CDR3 is TGTGCCAGCAGCTTGCTCCGGGACAAACTTCTCTCTGGAAACACCATATATTTT.

The chain carries TRBV28 and TRBJ1-1; D is uncertain. The V gene lost 6 bases and the J gene lost 4 bases, with 6 bases spanning the gap. This CDR3 has 11 amino acids. Germline V lookup: CDR1 MDHEN, CDR2 SYDVKM. CDR3 amino acids: CASRRVTEAFF. CDR3 DNA sequence: TGTGCCAGCAGGCGTGTCACTGAAGCTTTCTTT.

The genes are TRBV7-8 and TRBJ1-3; D possibly corresponds to TRBD1 (5 bases). Germline-derived CDR1 and CDR2 are SGHVS and FQNEAQ. V dropped 5 bases and J dropped 9 bases, with 20 bases sitting between them. The CDR3 runs 15 residues. Here the CDR3 DNA reads TGTGCCAGCAGCCCCCTTGGGAGGGACCCGGGCACCATATATTTT. Translating it yields CASSPLGRDPGTIYF.

The rearrangement joins TRBV11-2 to TRBJ2-5, with 7 positions matching TRBD2. CDR3 length: 18 amino acids. CDR1 is SGHAT, CDR2 FQNNGV, per germline. Unmatched junction bases numbered 14, after V lost 1 base and J lost 3 bases. CDR3 protein: CASSLAEFWSGDKETQYF. CDR3 DNA: TGTGCCAGCAGCTTAGCGGAGTTTTGGAGCGGGGATAAAGAGACCCAGTACTTC. Drawing the rest from reference TRBV11-2 and TRBJ2-5, the complete variable domain is EAGVAQSPRYKIIEKRQSVAFWCNPISGHATLYWYQQILGQGPKLLIQFQNNGVVDDSQLPKDRFSAERLKGVDSTLKIQPAKLEDSAVYLCASSLAEFWSGDKETQYFGPGTRLLVL.

The genes are TRBV6-5 and TRBJ1-5; 8 bases agree with TRBD1. Germline CDR1 is MNHEY and CDR2 is SVGAGI. The ends lost 6 bases at V and 1 base at J; junction bases unmatched: 5. The CDR3 has 15 residues. The CDR3 is CASSRTGSSNQPQHF. The CDR3 bases are TGTGCCAGCAGCCGGACAGGGTCGAGCAATCAGCCCCAGCATTTT.

Here the CDR3 reads CASSHDRGLYYGYTF. The DNA for the CDR3 is TGTGCCAGCAGCCACGACAGGGGGCTATACTATGGCTACACCTTC. The chain recombines TRBV28 with TRBJ1-2; 10 positions agree with TRBD1. The germline gives CDR1 MDHEN, CDR2 SYDVKM. V trimming: 6 bases; J trimming: 3 bases; junction bases outside the gene matches: 7. The CDR3 loop spans 15 amino acids.

V is TRBV10-1 and J is TRBJ2-2; no clear D. Germline loops: CDR1 WNHNN, CDR2 SYGVQD (reference sequence). The CDR3 extends over 11 amino acids. Trimming stripped 10 bases from V and 2 bases from J, with 5 bases between. CDR3 loop: CATGNTGELFF. In nucleotides, the CDR3 is TGCGCCACCGGTAACACCGGGGAGCTGTTTTTT.

The chain employs TRBV14 and TRBJ1-2; unclear D gene. The CDR3 totals 15 residues. Germline V gene data show CDR1 as SGHDN and CDR2 as FVKESK. V gave up 4 bases and J gave up 9 bases, with 21 bases separating them. In nucleotides, the CDR3 is TGTGCCAGCAGCCCGCAATACTACAGAGCGGATCGCTACACCTTC. This sequence encodes CASSPQYYRADRYTF.

The rearrangement links TRBV7-9 to TRBJ1-1, with D hard to call. This CDR3 is 12 amino acids long. V was shortened by 1 base and J by 7 bases, with 7 bases between the two germline ends. CDR1 and CDR2 from the germline V gene are SEHNR and FQNEAQ (reference sequence). The CDR3: CASSLGQDEAFF. The CDR3 region has the DNA TGTGCCAGCAGCTTAGGGCAGGATGAAGCTTTCTTT.

The chain uses TRBV9 and TRBJ2-7; D may be TRBD2 (6 bases). V lost 0 bases, J lost 7 bases, and 11 bases lay in between. The germline V gene encodes CDR1 SGDLS and CDR2 YYNGEE. The CDR3 spans 13 residues. CDR3 sequence: CASSVGGTSEQYF. The CDR3 bases are TGTGCCAGCAGCGTAGGCGGGACGAGTGAGCAGTACTTC.

This clone was counted a single time. CDR3 bases: TGTGCCAGCAGCCCCGGACAGACTACTCAGCCCCAGCATTTT. This sequence encodes CASSPGQTTQPQHF. This chain joins TRBV6-5 and TRBJ1-5; tentatively, D is TRBD1 (6 bases). The germline CDR1 and CDR2 sequences are MNHEY and SVGAGI. V lost 6 bases and J lost 6, with 15 bases in between. CDR3 size: 14 residues.

This clone came up a few times. The rearrangement uses TRBV19 and TRBJ1-3; D is perhaps TRBD1 (5 bases). The CDR3 extends over 15 amino acids. Looked up from germline, CDR1 is LNHDA and CDR2 is SQIVND (reference sequence). V gave up 5 bases and J gave up 0 bases, with 11 bases separating them. In DNA, the CDR3 is TGTGCCAGTAGTCGACAGCTCTCCTCTGGAAACACCATATATTTT. Translating gives CASSRQLSSGNTIYF.

The sample holds one count of this clone. The rearrangement joins TRBV5-1 to TRBJ2-3; 10 bases line up with TRBD2. Per the germline V gene, CDR1 is SGHRS and CDR2 is YFSETQ. J gave up 2 bases and V 4 bases, and 13 bases lay outside the gene matches. The CDR3 spans 18 residues. The CDR3 nucleotides are TGCGCCAGCAGCCCGACCCCAGGACTAGCGGAGGCCACAGATACGCAGTATTTT. This gives the protein CASSPTPGLAEATDTQYF.

For the CDR3, the DNA is TGTGCCAGCATAGGGGGGGCCGTAAATTCACCCCTCCACTTT. Translation: CASIGGAVNSPLHF. The chain links TRBV6-1 to TRBJ1-6; the D gene is possibly TRBD1 (6 bases). V lost 7 bases and J 7 bases, leaving 14 bases between the germline ends. Per the germline V gene, CDR1 is MNHNS and CDR2 is SASEGT. This CDR3 spans 14 amino acids.